A selection of T cell receptor beta chains follows, all from one sample in a study of cytomegalovirus exposure and HLA in healthy donors. Some clones are missing from TCRdb's copy, which holds only in-frame ones; the method was immunoSEQ multiplex PCR. The repertoire holds nearly 200,000 clones, with 85% to 90% as singletons. The source material was PBMCs. These receptors were obtained from a man under 40 in good health and CMV-seronegative. The CDR3 runs from the conserved cysteine through the conserved F or W. Fields, in order: D gene, J gene, V gene, clone size, CDR3 protein, CDR3 DNA. A D gene is named only where the DNA matches it firmly. Clone size is given for some rows only: seen once, a few or many times, or a class if the clone is expanded.

TRBD1	TRBJ1-2	TRBV6-6	-	CASSSDRIYGYTF	TGTGCCAGCAGTTCGGACAGGATCTATGGCTACACCTTC
-	TRBJ2-2	TRBV6-7	-	CASRSRGSWAGELFF	TGTGCCAGCAGATCGAGAGGATCTTGGGCCGGGGAGCTGTTTTTT
TRBD2	TRBJ2-1	TRBV11-2	-	CASSFNGRTNEQFF	TGTGCCAGCAGCTTTAACGGGAGGACAAATGAGCAGTTCTTC
-	TRBJ1-1	TRBV7-9	-	CASSLVLGGNTEAFF	TGTGCCAGCAGCTTGGTGTTGGGGGGGAACACTGAAGCTTTCTTT
-	TRBJ1-1	TRBV6-5	few	CASSGQMNTEAFF	TGTGCCAGCAGTGGACAGATGAACACTGAAGCTTTCTTT
-	TRBJ2-7	TRBV27	-	CASSNSGPIGEQYF	TGTGCCAGCAGCAACTCAGGGCCGATAGGGGAGCAGTACTTC
-	TRBJ2-7	TRBV5-4	-	CASSPFPSYEQYF	TGTGCCAGCAGCCCCTTCCCGTCCTACGAGCAGTACTTC
TRBD1	TRBJ1-2	TRBV5-1	-	CASSPDRGQSGYTF	TGCGCCAGCAGCCCAGACAGGGGGCAAAGTGGCTACACCTTC
-	TRBJ1-5	TRBV13	-	CASSNSGVFGNQPQHF	TGTGCCAGCAGCAATTCAGGGGTCTTCGGTAATCAGCCCCAGCATTTT
-	TRBJ1-1	TRBV6-5	-	CASVPQGRPEAFF	TGTGCCAGCGTACCCCAGGGTAGGCCTGAAGCTTTCTTT
-	TRBJ2-5	TRBV27	-	CASSLMVGQYPNF	TGTGCCAGCAGTTTAATGGTTGGACAGTACCCCAACTTC
-	TRBJ2-1	TRBV18	-	CASSPPGGEQFF	TGTGCCAGCTCCCCGCCGGGGGGCGAGCAGTTCTTC
-	TRBJ1-5	TRBV15	-	CATSRGRDTSNQPQHF	TGTGCCACCAGCAGAGGCAGGGACACTAGCAATCAGCCCCAGCATTTT
TRBD1	TRBJ2-7	TRBV2	-	CASSAGASGGYEQYF	TGTGCCAGCAGTGCCGGGGCCTCAGGGGGTTACGAGCAGTACTTC
TRBD2	TRBJ2-7	TRBV28	-	CASSPTSETYEQYF	TGTGCCAGCAGTCCGACTAGCGAAACCTACGAGCAGTACTTC
-	TRBJ1-6	TRBV28	-	CASSLLAPNSPLHF	TGTGCCAGCAGCCTCTTGGCCCCAAATTCACCCCTCCACTTT
-	TRBJ1-2	TRBV18	-	CASSPLPDSNYGYTF	TGTGCCAGCTCACCATTACCGGACAGCAACTATGGCTACACCTTC
TRBD1	TRBJ1-1	TRBV4-1	-	CASSRPGTVFTEAFF	TGCGCCAGCAGCCGTCCCGGGACAGTATTCACTGAAGCTTTCTTT
-	TRBJ2-3	TRBV2	-	CASTRVTTDTQYF	TGTGCCAGCACGAGGGTAACTACAGATACGCAGTATTTT
-	TRBJ2-1	TRBV18	-	CASSPGGNNEQFF	TGTGCCAGCTCACCAGGAGGGAACAATGAGCAGTTCTTC
-	TRBJ2-1	TRBV18	-	CASSPPSGPRNEQFF	TGTGCCAGCTCACCACCGAGCGGACCCAGGAATGAGCAGTTCTTC
-	TRBJ2-1	TRBV18	-	CASSPGDEQFF	TGTGCCAGCTCACCCGGGGATGAGCAGTTCTTC
-	TRBJ2-1	TRBV4-3	-	CASSQELNNEQFF	TGCGCCAGCAGCCAAGAGCTAAACAATGAGCAGTTCTTC
-	TRBJ2-6	TRBV2	-	CASSEGKRSGANVLTF	TGTGCCAGCAGTGAGGGCAAACGCTCTGGGGCCAACGTCCTGACTTTC
-	TRBJ1-1	TRBV10-3	-	CAISTYMNTEAFF	TGTGCCATTTCTACCTATATGAACACTGAAGCTTTCTTT
-	TRBJ2-7	TRBV5-1	-	CASSLGPSELYEQYF	TGCGCCAGCAGCTTGGGGCCTAGCGAGTTGTACGAGCAGTACTTC
TRBD1	TRBJ1-2	TRBV12-5	-	CASGLVIGGEEFINYGYTF	TGTGCTAGTGGTTTGGTAATAGGGGGCGAGGAGTTTATAAACTATGGCTACACCTTC
-	TRBJ2-7	TRBV2	-	CASSAKLLGPGGSEQYF	TGTGCCAGCAGCGCTAAACTCTTGGGGCCAGGAGGGTCCGAGCAGTACTTC
-	TRBJ1-1	TRBV29-1	-	CSAGRNTEAFF	TGCAGCGCCGGGAGGAACACTGAAGCTTTCTTT
TRBD1	TRBJ2-7	TRBV2	-	CASNRDRENEQYF	TGTGCCTCCAACCGGGACAGGGAGAACGAGCAGTACTTC
-	TRBJ1-3	TRBV30	-	CACGGRGQGNTIYF	TGTGCCTGCGGTGGCCGCGGGCAAGGAAACACCATATATTTT
-	TRBJ1-4	TRBV27	-	CASSPRDSPNEKLFF	TGTGCCAGCAGTCCCCGGGACTCACCTAATGAAAAACTGTTTTTT
TRBD1	TRBJ2-7	TRBV15	-	CATSPDRGSEQYF	TGTGCCACCAGCCCCGACAGGGGATCCGAGCAGTACTTC
TRBD1	TRBJ1-4	TRBV6-1	-	CASSRRGLELFF	TGTGCCAGCAGTCGCAGGGGGCTCGAACTGTTTTTT
TRBD1	TRBJ2-2	TRBV11-2	-	CASSLGPGQTTFGELFF	TGTGCCAGCAGCTTAGGACCGGGACAGACCACCTTCGGGGAGCTGTTTTTT
TRBD1	TRBJ2-5	TRBV27	-	CASSTRTGGWETQYF	TGTGCCAGCAGTACCAGGACAGGGGGATGGGAGACCCAGTACTTC
TRBD2	TRBJ2-3	TRBV6-1	-	CASNLLARYTDTQYF	TGTGCCAGCAATCTACTAGCGAGATACACAGATACGCAGTATTTT
TRBD1	TRBJ2-7	TRBV27	-	CASRTGLGSYEQYF	TGTGCCAGCAGGACAGGGCTGGGGTCTTACGAGCAGTACTTC
TRBD1	TRBJ1-6	TRBV5-1	-	CASSFTGDINSPLHF	TGCGCCAGCAGCTTTACAGGGGACATAAATTCACCCCTCCACTTT
-	TRBJ2-4	TRBV2	-	CASSEAISIQYF	TGTGCCAGCAGTGAAGCAATATCCATTCAGTACTTC
TRBD1	TRBJ2-1	TRBV5-1	once	CASRLGQGQNEQFF	TGCGCCAGCAGGCTAGGACAGGGGCAAAATGAGCAGTTCTTC
TRBD1	TRBJ2-5	TRBV27	-	CASSLGTGANQETQYF	TGTGCCAGCAGTTTAGGGACAGGGGCAAACCAAGAGACCCAGTACTTC
-	TRBJ1-2	TRBV28	-	CASSLTGANYGYTF	TGTGCCAGCAGTTTAACGGGAGCTAACTATGGCTACACCTTC
TRBD1	TRBJ1-2	TRBV7-9	-	CSSSLVRTGERGYTF	TGTTCCAGCAGCTTAGTTAGGACAGGGGAGCGCGGCTACACCTTC
TRBD1	TRBJ1-5	TRBV4-1	-	CASSLSRDSSNQPQHF	TGCGCCAGCAGCCTCAGCCGGGACAGCAGCAATCAGCCCCAGCATTTT
-	TRBJ1-5	TRBV28	-	CASSHGTTSNQPQHF	TGTGCCAGCAGTCACGGGACAACCAGCAATCAGCCCCAGCATTTT
TRBD2	TRBJ2-2	TRBV6-1	few	CASSIRGGGDGELFF	TGTGCCAGCAGTATCCGCGGGGGGGGTGACGGGGAGCTGTTTTTT
-	TRBJ1-6	TRBV5-8	few	CASSWMSGAGSYNSPLHF	TGTGCCAGCAGCTGGATGTCTGGGGCGGGGTCCTATAATTCACCCCTCCACTTT
TRBD2	TRBJ2-2	TRBV20-1	-	CSAPTSGRVFF	TGCAGTGCTCCGACTAGCGGGAGGGTGTTTTTT
TRBD1	TRBJ1-1	TRBV5-6	-	CASSLGQGAEAFF	TGTGCCAGCAGCTTGGGGCAGGGGGCTGAAGCTTTCTTT